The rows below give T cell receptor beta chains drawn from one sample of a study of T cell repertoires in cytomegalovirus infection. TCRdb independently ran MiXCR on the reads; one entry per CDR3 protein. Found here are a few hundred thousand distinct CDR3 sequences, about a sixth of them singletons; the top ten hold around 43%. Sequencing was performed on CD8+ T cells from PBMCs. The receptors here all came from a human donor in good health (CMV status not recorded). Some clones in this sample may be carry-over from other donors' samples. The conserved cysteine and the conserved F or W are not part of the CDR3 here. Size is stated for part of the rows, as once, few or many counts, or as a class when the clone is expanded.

CDR3: ASSSGPPRVDEQF; V: TRBV5-1; J: TRBJ2-1; size: -
CDR3: ALGEPGNEKLY; V: TRBV28; J: TRBJ1-4; size: -
CDR3: SARDRDWAGTSYEQY; V: TRBV20-1; J: TRBJ2-7; size: few
CDR3: ASSPDQPQH; V: TRBV7-3; J: TRBJ1-5; size: many
CDR3: ASSQEQGRQETQY; V: TRBV4-1; J: TRBJ2-5; size: few
CDR3: ASTGVQETQY; V: TRBV28; J: TRBJ2-5; size: many
CDR3: ASSYRSYNEQF; V: TRBV5-6; J: TRBJ2-1; size: many
CDR3: SARAGGVVIFGNQPQH; V: TRBV20-1; J: TRBJ1-5; size: once
CDR3: ASRRGLRNTEAF; V: TRBV28; J: TRBJ1-1; size: -
CDR3: ASSNLTLRGQGWTLGNQPQH; V: TRBV28; J: TRBJ1-5; size: many
CDR3: ASSRLPGNYGYT; V: TRBV11-2; J: TRBJ1-2; size: -
CDR3: ASSQSWTGADEKLF; V: TRBV19; J: TRBJ1-4; size: few
CDR3: ASSTGLGSPLH; V: TRBV19; J: TRBJ1-6; size: -
CDR3: ATLGQTYTDTQY; V: TRBV10-2; J: TRBJ2-3; size: -
CDR3: ASSSWTSGADTQY; V: TRBV7-9; J: TRBJ2-3; size: many
CDR3: ASLGGLGETQY; V: TRBV19; J: TRBJ2-5; size: -
CDR3: ASSGLGAGFDEQF; V: TRBV28; J: TRBJ2-1; size: -
CDR3: ASSRDREGWEAEAF; V: TRBV12-3/TRBV12-4; J: TRBJ1-1; size: -
CDR3: ASSLERMGGYT; V: TRBV7-9; J: TRBJ1-2; size: many
CDR3: ATRRQIIFTAYYGYT; V: TRBV6-2/TRBV6-3; J: TRBJ1-2; size: many
CDR3: SVDGGQAYEQY; V: TRBV29-1; J: TRBJ2-7; size: few
CDR3: ASSLNGREAF; V: TRBV7-9; J: TRBJ1-1; size: -
CDR3: ASSPRGGGNEQY; V: TRBV28; J: TRBJ2-7; size: many
CDR3: ASSIIQSSYNEQF; V: TRBV19; J: TRBJ2-1; size: -
CDR3: AISDGVPAYNEQF; V: TRBV10-3; J: TRBJ2-1; size: many
CDR3: ASSESNKLF; V: TRBV25-1; J: TRBJ2-2; size: -
CDR3: ASSQDGFVDYNEQF; V: TRBV4-1; J: TRBJ2-1; size: few
CDR3: ASSYFNEQY; V: TRBV6-2/TRBV6-3; J: TRBJ2-7; size: -
CDR3: ASSWGAGDRR; V: TRBV6-2/TRBV6-3; J: TRBJ2-7; size: -
CDR3: ASSEGTGGSYEQY; V: TRBV6-1; J: TRBJ2-7; size: medium-sized
CDR3: ASSYSGAAGTGELF; V: TRBV6-5; J: TRBJ2-2; size: few
CDR3: ASSLGSGLGTDTQY; V: TRBV7-6; J: TRBJ2-3; size: -
CDR3: ASSTGVETQY; V: TRBV14; J: TRBJ2-5; size: -
CDR3: ASTSALHRKYQETQY; V: TRBV28; J: TRBJ2-5; size: -
CDR3: ASSLTGGHNEQY; V: TRBV7-9; J: TRBJ2-7; size: few
CDR3: ASSGDNEQF; V: TRBV12-3/TRBV12-4; J: TRBJ2-1; size: many
CDR3: ASSLDWGGGTEAF; V: TRBV7-8; J: TRBJ1-1; size: many
CDR3: ASSRLAGGDNEQF; V: TRBV7-9; J: TRBJ2-1; size: -
CDR3: ASSDVQETPTGDGYT; V: TRBV2; J: TRBJ1-2; size: -
CDR3: ASSPSSGTNTEAF; V: TRBV6-2/TRBV6-3; J: TRBJ1-1; size: -
CDR3: ASSLDGGFWGHVLT; V: TRBV11-2; J: TRBJ2-6; size: few
CDR3: ASSLRGANTEAF; V: TRBV7-2; J: TRBJ1-1; size: many